This T cell receptor beta chain was profiled in a study of blood T cells in healthy people across ages. The germline gives CDR1 LGHNT, CDR2 FRNRAP. The CDR3 totals 13 residues. The ends were cut back, 5 bases at V and 2 bases at J, with 9 bases in the middle. As concerns this clonotype: The antigen is undetermined.

A second PCR, run for roughly 7 to 12 cycles, used a sample-barcoded 5' primer plus a J-beta primer mix. Using its own MiXCR run on the 5' RACE reads, TCRdb lists one record per CDR3 protein. The table shows roughly 730,000 distinct CDR3 sequences, with about 61% occurring only once. General observations from the study: As age increased, TCR beta diversity per million T cells fell in a roughly linear fashion.

Sequencing was carried out using blood. The source is a man in his forties in good health. V and J are TRBV12-5 and TRBJ1-1; perhaps TRBD1 as D (5 bases). The CDR3 reads CASGVGGNTEAFF. The CDR3 DNA is TGTGCTAGTGGTGTCGGGGGTAACACTGAAGCTTTCTTT.